This T cell receptor beta chain was recorded in a study of blood T cell repertoires in COVID-19. Study-level background: The United States, Italy and Spain were the sources of the acute and convalescent COVID-19 samples. In each case, the material was cDNA or gDNA derived from T cells, B-cell-depleted T cells, or PBMCs.

This clone was observed a few times. Original processing methods: Amplifying reference gene primers gave estimates of nucleated cell counts. Profiled with immunoSEQ multiplex PCR; TCRdb holds only in-frame clones, not every one. The DNA gave D and trimming, while V, J and clone size come from that table. The table shows 350,000 to 550,000 clones, with about 90% occurring only once. Trimming cost V 5 bases and J 6 bases; bases outside gene matches: 7. The CDR3 sequence is 16 residues long. CDR1 and CDR2 (germline): MNHEY, SVGEGT. Participants had their cohort set by participant-reported clinical history.

The J gene is TRBJ1-6, the V gene TRBV6-2 or TRBV6-3; TRBD1 matches at 10 bases. This receptor was obtained from a woman between 18 and 29 years old with acute COVID-19. The sequencing sample was made of PBMCs or T cells enriched from blood (not recorded which). The CDR3 bases are TGTGCCAGCAGTAAGACAGGGGGCGGGGGTAATTCACCCCTCCACTTT. Its protein product is CASSKTGGGGNSPLHF.